This T cell receptor beta chain was documented in a study of T cell repertoires in cytomegalovirus infection. Study observations and caveats: Dominating the ex vivo response were HLA-C-restricted CMV-specific TCR beta clonotypes.

TCRdb itself ran the reads through MiXCR, one entry per CDR3 protein. The table records 250,000 to 300,000 distinct CDR3 sequences, about 25% of them present only once. Per germline, CDR1 DFQATT and CDR2 SNEGSKA (reference sequence). Trimming left V 0 bases short and J 11 bases short, with 16 bases between. The CDR3 has 14 amino acids. Details on this clonotype: Its antigen is unknown.

The sample taken for sequencing was PBMCs. The chain links TRBV20-1 to TRBJ1-4; TRBD1 might be the D (5 bases). The sequence derives from a human donor in good health (CMV status not recorded). Some clones in this sample may be carry-over from other donors' samples. CDR3 DNA sequence: TGCAGTGCTAGAGAAGGCAGCAGGACATTTAAACTGTTTTTT. This translates into CSAREGSRTFKLFF.